Following are 32 T cell receptor beta chains from one sample sequenced in a study of cytomegalovirus exposure and HLA in healthy donors. Amplification used 60 Vbeta primers and 13 Jbeta primers. The method was immunoSEQ multiplex PCR; TCRdb's version includes in-frame clones alone and lacks a portion of them. The sample has fewer than 100,000 clones, around 76% seen once. The specimen sequenced was PBMCs. The receptors here all came from a middle-aged man in good health and CMV-seropositive.

This clone has only a few counts. The genes are TRBV9 and TRBJ2-2; perhaps TRBD1 as D (6 bases). Germline V lookup: CDR1 SGDLS, CDR2 YYNGEE. Between the trimmed V and J ends, which lost 3 bases and 4 bases, there was a span of 19 bases. The CDR3 extends over 17 amino acids. CDR3 coding DNA: TGTGCCAGCAGCGAGGGGGAAGGAACCTCCCTCACCGGGGAGCTGTTTTTT. Amino acids: CASSEGEGTSLTGELFF. The entire variable domain, with the rest obtained from reference TRBV9 and TRBJ2-2, is as follows: DSGVTQTPKHLITATGQRVTLRCSPRSGDLSVYWYQQSLDQGLQFLIQYYNGEERAKGNILERFSAQQFPDLHSELNLSSLELGDSALYFCASSEGEGTSLTGELFFGEGSRLTVL.

The table lists this clone with a few counts. The chain uses TRBV28 and TRBJ2-7; D uncertain. Trimming shortened V by 8 bases and J by 5 bases, and 13 bases separated the two germline ends. Germline V gene data show CDR1 as MDHEN and CDR2 as SYDVKM. This CDR3 contains 12 residues. The CDR3 sequence: CASGTLDHEQYF. CDR3 bases: TGTGCCAGCGGCACCCTAGACCACGAGCAGTACTTC.

The chain links TRBV10-2 to TRBJ2-7, with D perhaps matching TRBD2 (5 bases). This CDR3 spans 15 amino acids. With 1 base removed from V and 3 bases from J, the gap between germline ends came to 13 bases. Looked up from germline, CDR1 is WSHSY and CDR2 is SAAADI. The CDR3 sequence is CASSELAGGNYEQYF. The CDR3 DNA reads as TGCGCCAGCAGTGAGTTGGCGGGTGGGAACTACGAGCAGTACTTC.

The chain has TRBV19 and TRBJ1-1; 12 bases match TRBD1. CDR3 length: 14 residues. Per the germline V gene, CDR1 is LNHDA and CDR2 is SQIVND (reference sequence). The V gene end was trimmed by 9 bases and the J gene end by 7 bases; junction bases not matched to a gene: 9. CDR3 sequence reads: CASSRDRGQGEAFF. Here the CDR3 DNA reads TGTGCCAGCAGCCGGGACAGGGGGCAGGGTGAAGCTTTCTTT.

In this sample, this clone turned up once. The CDR3 DNA sequence: TGTGCCATCAGTGTGGCCGGGACAGGGGAAGAGACCCAGTACTTC. This sequence encodes CAISVAGTGEETQYF. This chain uses TRBV10-3 with TRBJ2-5; 10 bases fit TRBD1. The CDR3 runs 15 residues. The germline CDR1 and CDR2 sequences are ENHRY and SYGVKD. Trimming took 4 bases from V and 3 from J; bases not matched to a gene: 5.

This chain joins TRBV7-2 and TRBJ2-5, with a weak D call TRBD1 (5 bases). CDR3 length: 15 residues. V shed 2 bases and J shed 5 bases, with 15 bases lying between them. Germline V gene lookup returns CDR1 SGHTA and CDR2 FQGNSA. Here the CDR3 DNA reads TGTGCCAGCAGCTTATACCCCGCAGCAGGGGAGACCCAGTACTTC. This gives the protein CASSLYPAAGETQYF.

This clone was picked up a small number of times. V usage is TRBV11-3 and J usage is TRBJ2-7, with TRBD1 as a possible D gene (5 bases). Germline V gene lookup returns CDR1 SGHNT and CDR2 YENEEA. This CDR3 has 15 residues. V lost 6 bases and J lost 2, with 17 bases in between. CDR3 in DNA: TGTGCCAGCAGTCTTAACCCAGGGCCGGCCTACGAGCAGTACTTC. Amino acid sequence: CASSLNPGPAYEQYF.

This clone occurred a few times. This rearrangement joins TRBV5-6 to TRBJ2-2; 11 bases are a match to TRBD2. Germline-derived CDR1 and CDR2 are SGHDT and YYEEEE. This CDR3 is built from 17 residues. Trimming took 7 bases from V and 1 from J; bases not matched to a gene: 9. The CDR3 reads CASGRASGGRNTGELFF. DNA of the CDR3: TGTGCCAGCGGCCGGGCTAGCGGGGGGCGGAACACCGGGGAGCTGTTTTTT.

V and J are TRBV4-1 and TRBJ2-6, with TRBD2 as a possible D gene (5 bases). Trimming cost V 7 bases and J 0 bases, with 7 bases left between them. The CDR3 contains 14 residues. Germline CDR1 reads MGHRA; CDR2 reads YSYEKL. The CDR3: CASTTNSGANVLTF. CDR3 coding DNA: TGCGCCAGCACGACTAACTCTGGGGCCAACGTCCTGACTTTC.

This chain joins TRBV2 and TRBJ2-3; 9 bases fit TRBD2. V lost 6 bases to trimming and J lost 0 bases; unmatched junction nucleotides: 1. Germline V gene sequence: CDR1 SNHLY, CDR2 FYNNEI. The CDR3 has 14 residues. This chain's CDR3 is CASRSGGSTDTQYF. CDR3 sequence (DNA): TGTGCCAGCAGGAGCGGGGGGAGCACAGATACGCAGTATTTT.

This clone was found once. The rearrangement joins TRBV14 to TRBJ2-5; 9 bases match TRBD1. Germline CDR1 is SGHDN and CDR2 is FVKESK. CDR3 length equals 17 residues. The V and J ends lost 1 base and 4 bases, in that order; junction bases with no gene match: 10. CDR3 protein: CASSQVTGDRVRETQYF. In nucleotides, the CDR3 is TGTGCCAGCAGCCAAGTAACAGGGGACAGGGTCCGAGAGACCCAGTACTTC.

V gene TRBV9 combines with J gene TRBJ2-1; 10 bases line up with TRBD2. The CDR3 has 20 amino acids. V was clipped by 0 bases and J by 5 bases; unmatched bases: 17. Germline V gives CDR1 SGDLS, CDR2 YYNGEE. The CDR3 spells CASSVATGLAGADFNNEQFF. CDR3 DNA sequence: TGTGCCAGCAGCGTAGCTACAGGGCTAGCGGGGGCCGACTTTAACAATGAGCAGTTCTTC.

The rearrangement links TRBV5-1 to TRBJ2-1; TRBD2 agrees at 12 bases. Per the germline V gene, CDR1 is SGHRS and CDR2 is YFSETQ. The junction had 8 bases not matched to a gene; V was cut back by 2 bases and J by 8 bases. There are 16 residues in the CDR3. In DNA form, the CDR3 reads TGCGCCAGCAGCTTAGCTAGCGGGGGGGCCTCTCATGAGCAGTTCTTC. Translation gives CASSLASGGASHEQFF.

This clone came up once. The chain employs TRBV6-1 and TRBJ1-2, with D maybe TRBD1 (5 bases). The CDR3 is 13 residues long. The germline gives CDR1 MNHNS, CDR2 SASEGT. Trimming pared 4 bases from V and 4 bases from J, leaving 10 bases between. The CDR3 protein is CASSAQASYGYTF. CDR3 coding DNA: TGTGCCAGCAGTGCACAGGCCTCCTATGGCTACACCTTC.

The J gene is TRBJ2-7, the V gene TRBV5-6; D possibly corresponds to TRBD2 (5 bases). V was trimmed by 0 bases and J by 5 bases, leaving 9 bases between them. From germline, CDR1 is SGHDT and CDR2 YYEEEE. CDR3 length equals 13 residues. This chain's CDR3 is CASSLASGHEQYF. DNA of the CDR3: TGTGCCAGCAGCTTGGCCAGCGGCCACGAGCAGTACTTC.

The chain uses TRBV28 and TRBJ1-2; D gene uncertain. Per germline, CDR1 MDHEN and CDR2 SYDVKM. The CDR3 runs 15 residues. V lost 4 bases and J lost 3, with 15 bases in between. The DNA of the CDR3 is TGTGCCAGCAGTTCCGGACTTAGGAGGCACTATGGCTACACCTTC. It codes for CASSSGLRRHYGYTF.

This chain links TRBV6-1 with TRBJ2-7; D may be TRBD1 (6 bases). The CDR3 covers 13 residues. Germline loops: CDR1 MNHNS, CDR2 SASEGT. Deletions cut 7 bases from V and 1 base from J, with 11 bases between. DNA of the CDR3: TGTGCCAGCACTCTGGACAGTTCCTACGAGCAGTACTTC. Its translation is CASTLDSSYEQYF.

The chain couples TRBV4-3 to TRBJ2-7; the match to TRBD2 covers 9 bases. J was trimmed by 4 bases and V by 1 base; bases with no gene match: 8. This CDR3 is 16 amino acids long. Looked up from germline, CDR1 is LGHNA and CDR2 is YSLEER. CDR3 nucleotide sequence: TGCGCCAGCAGCCAAGGGGCTAGCGGGATCCGATACGAGCAGTACTTC. Protein sequence: CASSQGASGIRYEQYF.

The table lists this clone with a few counts. The chain couples TRBV2 to TRBJ1-6, with 11 bases matching TRBD1. This CDR3 comprises 17 residues. Unmatched junction bases numbered 12, after V lost 5 bases and J lost 9 bases. Germline loops: CDR1 SNHLY, CDR2 FYNNEI. CDR3 coding DNA: TGTGCCAGCAGTCCAGGACAGGGGGCGCGTGGTAGTTCACCCCTCCACTTT. Its protein product is CASSPGQGARGSSPLHF.

The chain carries TRBV5-1 and TRBJ2-2, with a tentative D call TRBD1 (7 bases). CDR1 SGHRS and CDR2 YFSETQ come from the germline V gene. This CDR3 comprises 15 residues. V was pared by 1 base and J by 1 base, with 8 bases between. The chain's CDR3 is CASSLQGGNTGELFF. CDR3 DNA: TGCGCCAGCAGCTTGCAGGGGGGGAACACCGGGGAGCTGTTTTTT. The whole variable domain, remainder taken from reference TRBV5-1 and TRBJ2-2, is KAGVTQTPRYLIKTRGQQVTLSCSPISGHRSVSWYQQTPGQGLQFLFEYFSETQRNKGNFPGRFSGRQFSNSRSEMNVSTLELGDSALYLCASSLQGGNTGELFFGEGSRLTVL.

The chain has TRBV29-1 and TRBJ2-1, with 9 positions matching TRBD1. Germline CDR1 is SQVTM and CDR2 is ANQGSEA. CDR3 length equals 17 residues. CDR3 sequence: CSGGGQGGSWGHNEQFF. The DNA for the CDR3 is TGCAGTGGGGGGGGACAGGGCGGCTCATGGGGGCACAATGAGCAGTTCTTC.

The rearrangement joins TRBV4-1 to TRBJ1-4; 9 nucleotides line up with TRBD1. The CDR3 consists of 15 residues. J gave up 7 bases and V 0 bases, and 3 bases lay outside the gene matches. CDR1 and CDR2 (germline): MGHRA, YSYEKL. CDR3 amino acids: CASSQDNRGREKLFF. The CDR3 DNA reads as TGCGCCAGCAGCCAAGATAACAGGGGGCGTGAAAAACTGTTTTTT.

A note on this clone: An end of the junction does not agree with germline; a read error may underlie this. V gene TRBV7-7 combines with J gene TRBJ2-3; D not certain. Germline V gene sequence: CDR1 SSHAT, CDR2 FNYEAQ (reference sequence). This CDR3 contains 13 residues. In nucleotides, the CDR3 is TGTGCTAGCAGCTTATACAAGTCAGATACGCAGTATTTT. This translates into CASSLYKSDTQYF.

This chain joins TRBV7-9 and TRBJ2-3; D is perhaps TRBD1 (7 bases). The CDR3 loop spans 16 amino acids. The germline CDR1 and CDR2 sequences are SEHNR and FQNEAQ (reference sequence). V dropped 3 bases and J dropped 3 bases, with 16 bases sitting between them. CDR3 in DNA: TGTGCCAGCAGCTTGTGGGCAGGGGGGCTGACAGATACGCAGTATTTT. Protein sequence: CASSLWAGGLTDTQYF.

The rearrangement links TRBV10-3 to TRBJ1-3; no firm D call. Between the trimmed V and J ends, which lost 3 bases and 4 bases, there was a span of 7 bases. The CDR3 loop spans 13 amino acids. Germline CDR1 is ENHRY and CDR2 is SYGVKD. The CDR3 spells CAISETIGNTIYF. The CDR3 nucleotides are TGTGCCATCAGTGAAACAATAGGAAACACCATATATTTT.

The rearrangement uses TRBV12-5 and TRBJ2-7; 8 bases fit TRBD2. CDR1 and CDR2 (germline): LGHNT, FRNRAP. The CDR3 covers 23 residues. J was trimmed by 2 bases and V by 0 bases; bases with no gene match: 27. This chain's CDR3 is CASGLVERGGQYHGLDLPYEQYF. Written as DNA, the CDR3 is TGTGCTAGTGGTTTGGTAGAACGGGGGGGCCAGTATCATGGCCTCGACTTACCCTACGAGCAGTACTTC.

This chain connects TRBV11-3 to TRBJ2-1; 11 positions match TRBD1. This CDR3 is 17 amino acids long. The germline V gene has CDR1 SGHNT and CDR2 YENEEA. V was clipped by 3 bases and J by 2 bases; unmatched bases: 6. The CDR3 here is CASSLHPGQGAYNEQFF. CDR3 sequence (DNA): TGTGCCAGCAGCTTGCATCCGGGACAGGGGGCCTACAATGAGCAGTTCTTC. Based on the CDR3 plus reference TRBV11-3 and TRBJ2-1, the full variable domain is EAGVVQSPRYKIIEKKQPVAFWCNPISGHNTLYWYLQNLGQGPELLIRYENEEAVDDSQLPKDRFSAERLKGVDSTLKIQPAELGDSAVYLCASSLHPGQGAYNEQFFGPGTRLTVL.

This chain connects TRBV4-3 to TRBJ2-6; 7 bases agree with TRBD1. Germline CDR1 is LGHNA and CDR2 is YSLEER. The CDR3 is 21 amino acids. V trimming: 0 bases; J trimming: 2 bases; junction bases outside the gene matches: 16. CDR3 bases: TGCGCCAGCAGCCAAGAAGGAGAGGGGGCGCCTTTTATGCCTGGGGCCAACGTCCTGACTTTC. Amino acid sequence: CASSQEGEGAPFMPGANVLTF.

The V gene is TRBV6-5, the J gene TRBJ1-5; TRBD1 might be the D (6 bases). The CDR3 spans 15 residues. Trimming took 6 bases from V and 5 from J, leaving 17 bases between them. Germline values: CDR1 MNHEY, CDR2 SVGAGI. In DNA form, the CDR3 reads TGTGCCAGCAGGAGAGACAGGTCCGTTGATCAGCCCCAGCATTTT. Protein sequence: CASRRDRSVDQPQHF.

V gene TRBV5-1 combines with J gene TRBJ1-4; 9 bases align to TRBD1. The CDR3 is made up of 16 amino acids. Looked up from germline, CDR1 is SGHRS and CDR2 is YFSETQ. The junction had 10 bases not matched to a gene; V was cut back by 4 bases and J by 6 bases. CDR3 region: CASSTLTGGAYEKLFF. CDR3 DNA sequence: TGCGCCAGCAGCACGCTAACAGGGGGCGCCTATGAAAAACTGTTTTTT.

V and J are TRBV7-2 and TRBJ2-4, with 10 nucleotides matching TRBD2. The V and J ends lost 0 bases and 8 bases, in that order; junction bases with no gene match: 4. Per germline, CDR1 SGHTA and CDR2 FQGNSA. The CDR3 spans 15 residues. The CDR3 is CASSLAFSGRDIQYF. For the CDR3, the DNA is TGTGCCAGCAGCTTAGCTTTCAGCGGGAGGGACATTCAGTACTTC.

This clone was observed a single time. V and J are TRBV5-4 and TRBJ2-7, with TRBD2 matching 7 bases. With V trimmed by 0 bases and J by 2 bases, 5 bases remained unmatched. This CDR3 contains 15 residues. CDR1 and CDR2 (germline): SGHNT, YYREEE (reference sequence). Here the CDR3 DNA reads TGTGCCAGCAGCTTGGAGCGGGACGCTGCCTACGAGCAGTACTTC. Protein: CASSLERDAAYEQYF.